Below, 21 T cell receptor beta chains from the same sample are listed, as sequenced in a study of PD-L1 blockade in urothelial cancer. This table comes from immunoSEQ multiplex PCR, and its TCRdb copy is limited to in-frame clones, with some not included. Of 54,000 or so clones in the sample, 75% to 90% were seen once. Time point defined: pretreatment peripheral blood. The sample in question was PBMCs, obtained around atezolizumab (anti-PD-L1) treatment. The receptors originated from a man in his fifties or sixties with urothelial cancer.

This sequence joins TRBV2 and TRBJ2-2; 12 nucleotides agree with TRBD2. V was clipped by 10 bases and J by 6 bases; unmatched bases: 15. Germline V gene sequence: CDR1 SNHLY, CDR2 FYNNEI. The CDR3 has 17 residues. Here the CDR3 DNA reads TGTGCCACGGAAGCCCTAGCGGGAGGGGGAGCGGCCGGGGAGCTGTTTTTT. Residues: CATEALAGGGAAGELFF.

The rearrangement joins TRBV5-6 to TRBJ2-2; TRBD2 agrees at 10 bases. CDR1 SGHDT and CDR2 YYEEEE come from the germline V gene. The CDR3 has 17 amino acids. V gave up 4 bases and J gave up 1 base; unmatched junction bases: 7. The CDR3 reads CASSAEAGGRNTGELFF. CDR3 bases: TGTGCCAGCAGCGCAGAAGCGGGGGGGAGGAACACCGGGGAGCTGTTTTTT.

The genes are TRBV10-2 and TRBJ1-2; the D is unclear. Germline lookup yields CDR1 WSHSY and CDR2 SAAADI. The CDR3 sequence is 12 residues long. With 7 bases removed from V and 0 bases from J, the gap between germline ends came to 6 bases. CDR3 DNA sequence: TGCGCCAGCACTACAGCTAACTATGGCTACACCTTC. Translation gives CASTTANYGYTF.

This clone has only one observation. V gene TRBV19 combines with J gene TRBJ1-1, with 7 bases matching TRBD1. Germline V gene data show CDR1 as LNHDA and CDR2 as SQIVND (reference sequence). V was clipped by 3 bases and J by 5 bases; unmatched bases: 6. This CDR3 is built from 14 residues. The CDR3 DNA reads TGTGCCAGTAGTATCGGGACAGCAGGGACTGAAGCTTTCTTT. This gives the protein CASSIGTAGTEAFF.

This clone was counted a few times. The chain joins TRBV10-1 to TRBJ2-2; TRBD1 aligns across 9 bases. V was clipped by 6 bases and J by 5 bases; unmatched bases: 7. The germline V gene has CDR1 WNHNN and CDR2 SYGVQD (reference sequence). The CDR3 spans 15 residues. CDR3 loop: CASRPGQGVTGELFF. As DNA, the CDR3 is TGCGCCAGCAGGCCGGGACAGGGCGTGACCGGGGAGCTGTTTTTT.

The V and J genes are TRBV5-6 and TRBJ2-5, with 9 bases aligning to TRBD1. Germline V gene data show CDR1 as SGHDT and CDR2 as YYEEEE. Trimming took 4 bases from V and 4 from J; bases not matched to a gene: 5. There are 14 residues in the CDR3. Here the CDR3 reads CASSAQGAGETQYF. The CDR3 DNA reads TGTGCCAGCAGCGCACAGGGGGCGGGAGAGACCCAGTACTTC.

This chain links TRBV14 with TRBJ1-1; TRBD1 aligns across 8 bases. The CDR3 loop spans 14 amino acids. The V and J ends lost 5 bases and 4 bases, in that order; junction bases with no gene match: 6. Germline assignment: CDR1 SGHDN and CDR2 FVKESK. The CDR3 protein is CASSFLTGGTEAFF. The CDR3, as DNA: TGTGCCAGCAGCTTTCTCACAGGGGGCACTGAAGCTTTCTTT.

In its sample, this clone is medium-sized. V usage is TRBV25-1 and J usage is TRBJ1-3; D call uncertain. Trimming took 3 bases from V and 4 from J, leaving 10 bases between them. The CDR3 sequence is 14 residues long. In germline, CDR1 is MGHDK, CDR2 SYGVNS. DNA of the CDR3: TGTGCCAGCAGTGATTCTTCCTTAGGAAACACCATATATTTT. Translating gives CASSDSSLGNTIYF. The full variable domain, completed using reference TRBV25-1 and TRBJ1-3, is EADIYQTPRYLVIGTGKKITLECSQTMGHDKMYWYQQDPGMELHLIHYSYGVNSTEKGDLSSESTVSRIRTEHFPLTLESARPSHTSQYLCASSDSSLGNTIYFGEGSWLTVV.

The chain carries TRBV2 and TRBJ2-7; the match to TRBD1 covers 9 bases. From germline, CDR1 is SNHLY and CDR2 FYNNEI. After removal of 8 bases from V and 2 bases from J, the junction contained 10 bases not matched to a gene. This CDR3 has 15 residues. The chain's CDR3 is CASSLSGTGTYEQYF. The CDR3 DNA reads TGTGCCAGCTCACTAAGCGGGACAGGGACCTACGAGCAGTACTTC. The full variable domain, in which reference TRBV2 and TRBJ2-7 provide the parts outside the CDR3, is EPEVTQTPSHQVTQMGQEVILRCVPISNHLYFYWYRQILGQKVEFLVSFYNNEISEKSEIFDDQFSVERPDGSNFTLKIRSTKLEDSAMYFCASSLSGTGTYEQYFGPGTRLTVT.

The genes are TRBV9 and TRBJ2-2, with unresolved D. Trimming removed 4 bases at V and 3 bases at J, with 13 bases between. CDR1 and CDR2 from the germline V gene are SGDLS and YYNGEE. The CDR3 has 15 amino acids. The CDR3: CASSLGILDTGELFF. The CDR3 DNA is TGTGCCAGCAGCTTGGGCATATTGGACACCGGGGAGCTGTTTTTT.

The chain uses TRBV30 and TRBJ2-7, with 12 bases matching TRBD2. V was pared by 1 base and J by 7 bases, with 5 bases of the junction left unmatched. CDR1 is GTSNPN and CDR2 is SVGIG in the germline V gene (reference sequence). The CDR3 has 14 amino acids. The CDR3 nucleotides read TGTGCCTGGAGTGCCCCTAGCGGGGGGGTTGAGCAGTACTTC. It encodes CAWSAPSGGVEQYF. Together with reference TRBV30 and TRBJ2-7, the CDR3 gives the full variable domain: SQTIHQWPATLVQPVGSPLSLECTVEGTSNPNLYWYRQAAGRGLQLLFYSVGIGQISSEVPQNLSASRPQDRQFILSSKKLLLSDSGFYLCAWSAPSGGVEQYFGPGTRLTVT.

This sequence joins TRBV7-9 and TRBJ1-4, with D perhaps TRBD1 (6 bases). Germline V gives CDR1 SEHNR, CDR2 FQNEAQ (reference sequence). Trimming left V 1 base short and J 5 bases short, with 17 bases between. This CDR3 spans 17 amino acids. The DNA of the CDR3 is TGTGCCAGCAGCTTAGTGGGGGGGCCCGGAACGAATGAAAAACTGTTTTTT. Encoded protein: CASSLVGGPGTNEKLFF.

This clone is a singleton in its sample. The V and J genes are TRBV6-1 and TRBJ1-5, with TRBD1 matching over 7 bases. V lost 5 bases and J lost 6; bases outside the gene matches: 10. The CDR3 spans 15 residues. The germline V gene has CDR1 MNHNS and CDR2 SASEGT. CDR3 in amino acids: CASSPGGMGGQPQHF. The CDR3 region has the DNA TGTGCCAGCAGTCCAGGGGGGATGGGAGGTCAGCCCCAGCATTTT.

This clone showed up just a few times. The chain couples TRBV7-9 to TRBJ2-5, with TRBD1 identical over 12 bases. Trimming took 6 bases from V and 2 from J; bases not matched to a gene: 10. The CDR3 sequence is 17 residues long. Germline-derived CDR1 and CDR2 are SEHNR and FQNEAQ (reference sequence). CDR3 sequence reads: CASRTKGDRGLQETQYF. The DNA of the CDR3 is TGTGCCAGCAGGACCAAAGGGGACAGGGGGCTTCAAGAGACCCAGTACTTC.

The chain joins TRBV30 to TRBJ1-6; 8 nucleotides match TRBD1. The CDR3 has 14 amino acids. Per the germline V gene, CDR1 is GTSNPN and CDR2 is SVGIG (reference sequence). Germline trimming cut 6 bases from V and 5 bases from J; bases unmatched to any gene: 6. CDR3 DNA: TGTGCCTGCCCTAACAGGGGGGATAATTCACCCCTCCACTTT. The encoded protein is CACPNRGDNSPLHF.

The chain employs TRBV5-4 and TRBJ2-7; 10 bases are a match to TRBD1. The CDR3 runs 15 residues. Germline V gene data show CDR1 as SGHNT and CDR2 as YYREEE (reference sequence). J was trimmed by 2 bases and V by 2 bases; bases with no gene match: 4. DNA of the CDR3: TGTGCCAGCAGCTTTGGGACAGGGGCTCCCTACGAGCAGTACTTC. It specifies CASSFGTGAPYEQYF.

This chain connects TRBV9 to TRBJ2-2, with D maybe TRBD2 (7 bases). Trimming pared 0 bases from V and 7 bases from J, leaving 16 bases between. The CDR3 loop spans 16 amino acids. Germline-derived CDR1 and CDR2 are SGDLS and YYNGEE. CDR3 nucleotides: TGTGCCAGCAGCGTAGGGGGGGGCCGCGGTATCGGGGAGCTGTTTTTT. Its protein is CASSVGGGRGIGELFF.

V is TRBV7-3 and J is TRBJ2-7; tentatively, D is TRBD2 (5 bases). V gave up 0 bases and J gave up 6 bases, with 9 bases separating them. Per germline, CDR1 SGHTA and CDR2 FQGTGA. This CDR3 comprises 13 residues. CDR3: CASSLTEGSEQYF. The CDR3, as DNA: TGTGCCAGCAGCTTAACCGAGGGTTCCGAGCAGTACTTC.

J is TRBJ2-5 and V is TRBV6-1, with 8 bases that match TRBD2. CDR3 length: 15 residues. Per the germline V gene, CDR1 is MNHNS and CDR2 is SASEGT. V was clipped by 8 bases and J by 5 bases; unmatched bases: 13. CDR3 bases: TGTGCCAGCTCGGGGGGGCGGGAGGCGGTTGAGACCCAGTACTTC. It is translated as CASSGGREAVETQYF.

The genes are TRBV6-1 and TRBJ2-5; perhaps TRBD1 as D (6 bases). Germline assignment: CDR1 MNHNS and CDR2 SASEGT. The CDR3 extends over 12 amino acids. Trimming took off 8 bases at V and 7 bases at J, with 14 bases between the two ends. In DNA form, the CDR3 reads TGTGCCAGCGGTACAGGGCAGGTGACCCAGTACTTC. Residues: CASGTGQVTQYF.

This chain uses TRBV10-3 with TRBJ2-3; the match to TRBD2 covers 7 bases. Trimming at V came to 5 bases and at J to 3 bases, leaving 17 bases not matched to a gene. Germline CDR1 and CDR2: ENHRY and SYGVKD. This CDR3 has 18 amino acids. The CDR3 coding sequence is TGTGCCATCAGTTACTCCGGGACTAACAGAAGTATTACAGATACGCAGTATTTT. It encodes CAISYSGTNRSITDTQYF.